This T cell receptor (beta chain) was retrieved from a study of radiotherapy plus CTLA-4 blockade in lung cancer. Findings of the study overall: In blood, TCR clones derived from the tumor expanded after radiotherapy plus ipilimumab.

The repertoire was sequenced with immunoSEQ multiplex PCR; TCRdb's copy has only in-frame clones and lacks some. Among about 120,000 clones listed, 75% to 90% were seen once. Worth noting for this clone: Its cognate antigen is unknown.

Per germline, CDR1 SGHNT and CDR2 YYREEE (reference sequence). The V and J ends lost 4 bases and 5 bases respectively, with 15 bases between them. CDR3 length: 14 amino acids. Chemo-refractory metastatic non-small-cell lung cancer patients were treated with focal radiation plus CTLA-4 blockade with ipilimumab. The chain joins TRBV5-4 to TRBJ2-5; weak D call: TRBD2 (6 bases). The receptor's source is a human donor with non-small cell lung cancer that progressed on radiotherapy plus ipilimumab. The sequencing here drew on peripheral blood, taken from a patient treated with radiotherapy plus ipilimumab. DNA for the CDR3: TGTGCCAGCAGCGGGGGACTCCGTGCTGAGACCCAGTACTTC. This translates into CASSGGLRAETQYF.